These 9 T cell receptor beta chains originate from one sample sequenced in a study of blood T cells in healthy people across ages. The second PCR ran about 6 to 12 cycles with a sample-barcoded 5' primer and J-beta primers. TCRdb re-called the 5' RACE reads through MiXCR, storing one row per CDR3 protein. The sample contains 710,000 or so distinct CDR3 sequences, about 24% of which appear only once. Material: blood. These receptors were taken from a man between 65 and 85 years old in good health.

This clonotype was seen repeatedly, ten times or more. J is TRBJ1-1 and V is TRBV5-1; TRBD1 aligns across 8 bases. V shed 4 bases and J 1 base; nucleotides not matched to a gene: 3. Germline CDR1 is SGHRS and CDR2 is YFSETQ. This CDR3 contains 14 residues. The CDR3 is CASSTGQENTEAFF. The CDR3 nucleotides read TGCGCCAGCAGCACGGGACAGGAGAACACTGAAGCTTTCTTT. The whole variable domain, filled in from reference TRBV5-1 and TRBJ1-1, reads KAGVTQTPRYLIKTRGQQVTLSCSPISGHRSVSWYQQTPGQGLQFLFEYFSETQRNKGNFPGRFSGRQFSNSRSEMNVSTLELGDSALYLCASSTGQENTEAFFGQGTRLTVV.

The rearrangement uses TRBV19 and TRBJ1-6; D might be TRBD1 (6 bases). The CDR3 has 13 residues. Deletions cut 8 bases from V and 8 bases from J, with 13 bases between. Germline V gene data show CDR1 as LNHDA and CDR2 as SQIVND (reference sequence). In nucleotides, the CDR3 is TGTGCCAGTGGACGGACAGCGGATTCACCCCTCCACTTT. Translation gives CASGRTADSPLHF.

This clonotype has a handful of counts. CDR3 sequence reads: CASRETGTPLRDEQFF. CDR3 sequence (DNA): TGTGCCAGCAGAGAAACCGGGACTCCCCTTAGGGATGAGCAGTTCTTC. The chain couples TRBV2 to TRBJ2-1; D is possibly TRBD2 (6 bases). Germline V gene lookup returns CDR1 SNHLY and CDR2 FYNNEI. V lost 6 bases, J lost 8 bases, and 23 bases lay in between. The CDR3 length is 16 residues.

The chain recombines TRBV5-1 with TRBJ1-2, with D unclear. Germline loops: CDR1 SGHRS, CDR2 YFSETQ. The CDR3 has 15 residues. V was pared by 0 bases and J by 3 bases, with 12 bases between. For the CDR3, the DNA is TGCGCCAGCAGCTTGGCCGGTGGCAAATACTATGGCTACACCTTC. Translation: CASSLAGGKYYGYTF.

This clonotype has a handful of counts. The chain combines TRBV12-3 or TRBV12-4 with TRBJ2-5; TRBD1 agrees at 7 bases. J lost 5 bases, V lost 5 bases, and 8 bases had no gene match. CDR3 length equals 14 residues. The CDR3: CASSMTGLGETQYF. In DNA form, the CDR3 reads TGTGCCAGCAGTATGACAGGGCTAGGGGAGACCCAGTACTTC.

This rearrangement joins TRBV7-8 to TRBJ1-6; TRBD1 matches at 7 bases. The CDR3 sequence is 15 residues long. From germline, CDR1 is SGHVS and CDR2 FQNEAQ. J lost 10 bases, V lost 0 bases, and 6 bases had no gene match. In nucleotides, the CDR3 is TGTGCCAGCAGCTTAGCAGGCCAGGGGGGGTCACCCCTCCACTTT. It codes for CASSLAGQGGSPLHF.

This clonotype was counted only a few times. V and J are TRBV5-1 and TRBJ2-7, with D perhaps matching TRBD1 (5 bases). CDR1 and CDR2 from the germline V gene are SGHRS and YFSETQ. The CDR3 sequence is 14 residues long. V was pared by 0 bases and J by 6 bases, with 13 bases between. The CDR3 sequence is CASSLEQALGEQYF. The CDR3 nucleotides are TGCGCCAGCAGCTTGGAACAGGCTTTGGGCGAGCAGTACTTC.

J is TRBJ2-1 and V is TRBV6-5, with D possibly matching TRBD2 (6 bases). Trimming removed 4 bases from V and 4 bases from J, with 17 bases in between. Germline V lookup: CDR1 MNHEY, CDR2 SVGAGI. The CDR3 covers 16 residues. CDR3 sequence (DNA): TGTGCCAGCAGTTCCTTTGCGGCGGGGAAATACAATGAGCAGTTCTTC. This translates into CASSSFAAGKYNEQFF.

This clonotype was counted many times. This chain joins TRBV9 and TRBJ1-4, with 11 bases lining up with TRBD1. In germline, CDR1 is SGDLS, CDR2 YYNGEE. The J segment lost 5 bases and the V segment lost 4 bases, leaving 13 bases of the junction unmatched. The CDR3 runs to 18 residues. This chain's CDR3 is CASSKRGQGGGVNEKLFF. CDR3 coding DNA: TGTGCCAGCAGCAAGAGGGGACAGGGGGGAGGAGTCAATGAAAAACTGTTTTTT.